Below, 14 T cell receptor beta chains from the same sample are listed, as sequenced in a study of blood T cell repertoires in COVID-19. Measured with immunoSEQ multiplex PCR; TCRdb has only the in-frame clones, and not every one. The sample gives approximately 200,000 clones, roughly 84% of which show up once; roughly 7% is in the top ten. Sequenced material: PBMCs or T cells enriched from blood (not recorded which). The receptor set was obtained from a man between 35 and 55 years old who had recovered from COVID-19.

The V gene is TRBV3-1 (or the pseudogene TRBV3-2), the J gene TRBJ1-4; tentative D call: TRBD1 (6 bases). The CDR3 consists of 18 residues. CDR1 is LGHDT and CDR2 is YNNKEL in the germline V gene (reference sequence). Trimming stripped 0 bases from V and 7 bases from J, with 21 bases between. The CDR3, as DNA: TGTGCCAGCAGCCAAGATCCGGGGGGCCATTATGGAACTGAAAAACTGTTTTTT. As protein: CASSQDPGGHYGTEKLFF.

The gene calls are TRBV4-2 and TRBJ2-7; TRBD2 aligns across 14 bases. The CDR3 is 16 residues long. Germline V gene lookup returns CDR1 LGHNA and CDR2 YNFKEQ. J lost 7 bases, V lost 0 bases, and 5 bases had no gene match. In nucleotides, the CDR3 is TGTGCCAGCAGCCAAGATGAGACTAGCGGGGGGGAAGAGCAGTACTTC. Translated: CASSQDETSGGEEQYF.

The gene calls are TRBV29-1 and TRBJ1-2; 10 nucleotides line up with TRBD1. Germline CDR1 SQVTM, CDR2 ANQGSEA. CDR3 length equals 13 residues. J was trimmed by 8 bases and V by 2 bases; bases with no gene match: 5. The CDR3 DNA sequence: TGCAGCGTTGAATCCGGACAGGGGGGAGGCTACACCTTC. It yields the protein CSVESGQGGGYTF.

This clone was seen a single time. This chain uses TRBV5-1 with TRBJ1-6; 9 nucleotides align to TRBD1. Germline loops: CDR1 SGHRS, CDR2 YFSETQ. V shed 3 bases and J 2 bases; nucleotides not matched to a gene: 9. This CDR3 is 18 amino acids long. The CDR3 region has the DNA TGCGCCAGCAGCTCCCGGGACAGGGAATCTACCTATAATTCACCCCTCCACTTT. Protein product: CASSSRDRESTYNSPLHF.

The chain combines TRBV5-6 with TRBJ2-3; the match to TRBD1 covers 8 bases. The CDR3 is 15 residues long. The germline CDR1 and CDR2 sequences are SGHDT and YYEEEE. Trimming removed 2 bases from V and 4 bases from J; junction bases left unmatched: 6. CDR3 region: CASSFKSGGADTQYF. CDR3 nucleotides: TGTGCCAGCAGCTTTAAGTCAGGGGGCGCAGATACGCAGTATTTT.

This clone was counted a single time. The V call is TRBV5-1, the J call TRBJ1-2; TRBD1 aligns across 10 bases. Germline lookup yields CDR1 SGHRS and CDR2 YFSETQ. The CDR3 is 14 residues long. After removal of 4 bases from V and 4 bases from J, the junction contained 4 bases not matched to a gene. Here the CDR3 DNA reads TGCGCCAGCAGCGGGGACAGGGGTGTCTATGGCTACACCTTC. The encoded protein is CASSGDRGVYGYTF.

The chain couples TRBV4-3 to TRBJ1-2; D is uncertain. Trimming cost V 0 bases and J 4 bases, with 9 bases left between them. Germline V gene data show CDR1 as LGHNA and CDR2 as YSLEER. This CDR3 contains 14 residues. The CDR3: CASSQDLQVYGYTF. The CDR3 DNA follows: TGCGCCAGCAGCCAAGATCTTCAGGTCTATGGCTACACCTTC.

The genes are TRBV11-2 and TRBJ1-2; TRBD1 aligns across 10 bases. The germline V gene encodes CDR1 SGHAT and CDR2 FQNNGV. This CDR3 has 15 residues. The V and J ends lost 4 bases and 2 bases, in that order; junction bases with no gene match: 4. CDR3 protein: CASSSPGQGNYGYTF. DNA of the CDR3: TGTGCCAGCAGCTCTCCGGGACAGGGGAACTATGGCTACACCTTC.

CDR3 loop: CASSEDSTIGVGNTIYF. CDR3 nucleotide sequence: TGCGCCAGCAGCGAGGATTCAACTATCGGGGTGGGAAACACCATATATTTT. The chain employs TRBV5-1 and TRBJ1-3; D not resolved. V shed 4 bases and J shed 4 bases, with 21 bases lying between them. The CDR3 is 17 residues long. Germline V gene lookup returns CDR1 SGHRS and CDR2 YFSETQ.

This clone was seen more than once but under ten times. The gene calls are TRBV7-6 and TRBJ2-1; D is perhaps TRBD2 (5 bases). Trimming stripped 5 bases from V and 5 bases from J, with 19 bases between. The CDR3 extends over 16 amino acids. The germline gives CDR1 SGHVS, CDR2 FNYEAQ. CDR3 sequence: CASSPLASRIDNEQFF. The CDR3 bases are TGTGCCAGCAGCCCGCTAGCTAGCCGGATTGACAATGAGCAGTTCTTC.

This clone was counted between two and nine times. This chain's CDR3 is CASRSGSTDTQYF. Written as DNA, the CDR3 is TGTGCCAGCAGATCAGGGTCTACAGATACGCAGTATTTT. This rearrangement joins TRBV2 to TRBJ2-3, with a tentative D call TRBD1 (5 bases). V lost 6 bases and J 3 bases, leaving 10 bases between the germline ends. The CDR3 is 13 amino acids. Germline V lookup: CDR1 SNHLY, CDR2 FYNNEI. Supplemented by reference TRBV2 and TRBJ2-3, the full variable domain reads EPEVTQTPSHQVTQMGQEVILRCVPISNHLYFYWYRQILGQKVEFLVSFYNNEISEKSEIFDDQFSVERPDGSNFTLKIRSTKLEDSAMYFCASRSGSTDTQYFGPGTRLTVL.

The sample holds a few counts of this clone. The same CDR3 is also encoded by other DNA sequences in this sample. The chain carries TRBV12-3 or TRBV12-4 and TRBJ1-5; 7 nucleotides align to TRBD1. Germline trimming cut 5 bases from V and 4 bases from J; bases unmatched to any gene: 2. The CDR3 contains 13 residues. This chain's CDR3 is CASSLGQNQPQHF. DNA of the CDR3: TGTGCCAGCAGTCTGGGACAGAATCAGCCCCAGCATTTT.

The rearrangement links TRBV5-1 to TRBJ1-2; D unclear. CDR1 is SGHRS, CDR2 YFSETQ, per germline. This CDR3 has 16 residues. The V end lost 4 bases, the J end lost 0 bases, and 16 bases lay between the germline ends. The CDR3 nucleotides are TGCGCCAGCAGCCCATGGGGAGACACCTCTAACTATGGCTACACCTTC. It yields the protein CASSPWGDTSNYGYTF.

This sequence joins TRBV24-1 and TRBJ2-1; possible D gene TRBD2, 5 bases. Trimming removed 1 base from V and 2 bases from J, with 8 bases in between. The CDR3 sequence is 15 residues long. The V gene's germline CDR1 is KGHDR and CDR2 SFDVKD. The CDR3, as DNA: TGTGCCACCAGTGATTTTAGCGATCCCTACAATGAGCAGTTCTTC. It specifies CATSDFSDPYNEQFF.